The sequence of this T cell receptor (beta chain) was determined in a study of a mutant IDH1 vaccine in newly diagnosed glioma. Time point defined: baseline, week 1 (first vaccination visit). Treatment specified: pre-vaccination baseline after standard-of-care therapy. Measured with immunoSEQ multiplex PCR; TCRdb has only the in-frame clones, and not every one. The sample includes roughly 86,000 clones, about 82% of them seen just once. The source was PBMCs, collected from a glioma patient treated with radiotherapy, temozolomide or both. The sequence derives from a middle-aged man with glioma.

The CDR3 protein is CASTRQGAGANVLTF. The CDR3 DNA reads TGTGCCAGTACCCGACAGGGTGCCGGGGCCAACGTCCTGACTTTC. The chain couples TRBV19 to TRBJ2-6, with 7 bases that match TRBD1. The CDR3 contains 15 residues. V was clipped by 7 bases and J by 4 bases; unmatched bases: 7. Germline V gene lookup returns CDR1 LNHDA and CDR2 SQIVND (reference sequence).